This TCR beta chain is drawn from a study of OX40 agonist ivuxolimab in advanced cancers. As for the study in general: The diagnoses of dose-escalation patients were hepatocellular carcinoma, melanoma, renal cell or head and neck cancer.

The CDR3 totals 16 residues. Trimming cost V 5 bases and J 3 bases; bases outside gene matches: 10. Germline values: CDR1 LNHDA, CDR2 SQIVND (reference sequence). TCRdb keeps only in-frame clones here, not all; method: immunoSEQ multiplex PCR. The sample comprises about 100,000 clones, 70% to 90% of which are singletons, and around 0.15% rests with the top ten. Overall study findings and caveats: Among patients with partial responses at 0.1-3.0 mg/kg, clonal expansion was among the lowest. Blood T cells, both CD4+ and CD8+, expanded clonally by week 6 at 0.1 to 3.0 mg/kg.

For this clone: Its antigen is still unknown.

Individuals having autoimmune disease history or systemic immunosuppression were not enrolled. The sequence was obtained from an adult with an advanced solid tumor such as melanoma, head and neck, liver or kidney cancer. The starting material was CD4+ or CD8+ T cells sorted from blood, obtained in a trial of the OX40 agonist ivuxolimab. J is TRBJ1-1 and V is TRBV19; 9 bases map to TRBD1. Here the CDR3 DNA reads TGTGCCAGTAGTCCCCAGGGGGGACAGGGATACACTGAAGCTTTCTTT. This translates into CASSPQGGQGYTEAFF. Combining the CDR3 with reference TRBV19 and TRBJ1-1 gives the whole variable domain DGGITQSPKYLFRKEGQNVTLSCEQNLNHDAMYWYRQDPGQGLRLIYYSQIVNDFQKGDIAEGYSVSREKKESFPLTVTSAQKNPTAFYLCASSPQGGQGYTEAFFGQGTRLTVV.